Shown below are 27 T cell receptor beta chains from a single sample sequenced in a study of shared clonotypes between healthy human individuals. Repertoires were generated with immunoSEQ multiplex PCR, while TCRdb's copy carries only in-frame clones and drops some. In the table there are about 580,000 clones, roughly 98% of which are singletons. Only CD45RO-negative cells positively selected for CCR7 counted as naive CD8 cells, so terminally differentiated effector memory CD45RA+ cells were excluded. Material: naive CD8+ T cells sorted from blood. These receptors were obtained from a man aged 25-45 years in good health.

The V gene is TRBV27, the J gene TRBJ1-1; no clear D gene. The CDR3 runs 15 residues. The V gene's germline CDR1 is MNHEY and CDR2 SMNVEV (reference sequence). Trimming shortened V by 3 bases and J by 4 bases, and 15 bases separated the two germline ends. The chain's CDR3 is CASSFASPKATEAFF. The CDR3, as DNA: TGTGCCAGCAGTTTTGCGAGCCCTAAGGCCACTGAAGCTTTCTTT.

In DNA form, the CDR3 reads TGTGCCAGCAGCAACCGGGACCTGGCCTACGAGCAGTACTTC. As protein: CASSNRDLAYEQYF. The chain is built from TRBV11-2 and TRBJ2-7; D is perhaps TRBD1 or TRBD2 (5 bases each). The germline V gene has CDR1 SGHAT and CDR2 FQNNGV. The CDR3 extends over 14 amino acids. Trimming pared 5 bases from V and 2 bases from J, leaving 13 bases between.

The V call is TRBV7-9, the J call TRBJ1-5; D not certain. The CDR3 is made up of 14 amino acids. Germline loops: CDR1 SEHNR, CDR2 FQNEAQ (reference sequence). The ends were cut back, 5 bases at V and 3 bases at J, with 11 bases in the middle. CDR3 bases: TGTGCCAGCAGCAACGACGGCCTCAATCAGCCCCAGCATTTT. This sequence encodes CASSNDGLNQPQHF.

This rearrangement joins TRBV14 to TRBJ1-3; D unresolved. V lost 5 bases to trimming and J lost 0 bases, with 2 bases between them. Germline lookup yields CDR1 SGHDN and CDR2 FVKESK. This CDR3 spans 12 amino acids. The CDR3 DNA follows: TGTGCCAGCAGCATCTCTGGAAACACCATATATTTT. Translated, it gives CASSISGNTIYF.

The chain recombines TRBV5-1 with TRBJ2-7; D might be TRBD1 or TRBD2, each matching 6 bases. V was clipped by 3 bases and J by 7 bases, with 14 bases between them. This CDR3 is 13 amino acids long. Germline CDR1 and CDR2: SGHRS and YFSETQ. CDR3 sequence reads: CASSSRGGLEQYF. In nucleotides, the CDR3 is TGCGCCAGCAGCTCCCGAGGGGGGCTGGAGCAGTACTTC.

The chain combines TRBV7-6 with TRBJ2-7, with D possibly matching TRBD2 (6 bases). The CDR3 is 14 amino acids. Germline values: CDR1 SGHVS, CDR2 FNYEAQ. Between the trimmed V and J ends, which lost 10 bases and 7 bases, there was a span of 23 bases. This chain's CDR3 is CATGPRGGAGEQYF. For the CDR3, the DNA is TGTGCCACCGGACCGAGGGGCGGGGCGGGGGAGCAGTACTTC.

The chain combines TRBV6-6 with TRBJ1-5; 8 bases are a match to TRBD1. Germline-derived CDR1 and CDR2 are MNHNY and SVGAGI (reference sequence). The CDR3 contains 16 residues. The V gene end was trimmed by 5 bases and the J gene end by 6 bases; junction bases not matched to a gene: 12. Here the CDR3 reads CASSHRAGQGVQPQHF. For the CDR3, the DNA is TGTGCCAGCAGTCATAGGGCCGGACAGGGAGTTCAGCCCCAGCATTTT.

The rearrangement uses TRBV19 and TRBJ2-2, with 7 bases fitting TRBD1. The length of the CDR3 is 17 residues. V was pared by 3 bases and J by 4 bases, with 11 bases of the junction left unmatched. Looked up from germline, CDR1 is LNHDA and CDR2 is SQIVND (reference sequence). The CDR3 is CASSILTGTFSTGELFF. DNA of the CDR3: TGTGCCAGTAGTATCCTGACAGGGACCTTTAGCACCGGGGAGCTGTTTTTT.

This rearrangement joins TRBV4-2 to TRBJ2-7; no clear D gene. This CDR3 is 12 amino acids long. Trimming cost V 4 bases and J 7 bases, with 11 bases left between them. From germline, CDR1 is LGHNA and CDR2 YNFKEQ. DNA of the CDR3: TGTGCCAGCAGCCCCTCTGGGTATGAGCAGTACTTC. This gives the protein CASSPSGYEQYF.

As DNA, the CDR3 is TGTGCCAGCAGTGAGTTGGGAGCCGGTCAGCCCCAGCATTTT. Translation gives CASSELGAGQPQHF. This sequence joins TRBV28 and TRBJ1-5, with no clear D. With 5 bases removed from V and 6 bases from J, the gap between germline ends came to 14 bases. Germline-derived CDR1 and CDR2 are MDHEN and SYDVKM. The length of the CDR3 is 14 residues.

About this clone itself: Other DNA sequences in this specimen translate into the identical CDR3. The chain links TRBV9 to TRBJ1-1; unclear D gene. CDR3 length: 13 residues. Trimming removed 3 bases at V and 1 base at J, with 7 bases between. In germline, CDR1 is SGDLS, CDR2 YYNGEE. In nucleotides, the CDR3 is TGTGCCAGCAGCGGCGGCGGGAACACTGAAGCTTTCTTT. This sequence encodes CASSGGGNTEAFF.

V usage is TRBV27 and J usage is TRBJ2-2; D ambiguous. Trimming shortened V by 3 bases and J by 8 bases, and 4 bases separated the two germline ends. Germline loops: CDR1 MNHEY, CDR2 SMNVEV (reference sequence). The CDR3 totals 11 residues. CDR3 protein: CASSLVGELFF. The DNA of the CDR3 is TGTGCCAGCAGTTTGGTTGGGGAGCTGTTTTTT.

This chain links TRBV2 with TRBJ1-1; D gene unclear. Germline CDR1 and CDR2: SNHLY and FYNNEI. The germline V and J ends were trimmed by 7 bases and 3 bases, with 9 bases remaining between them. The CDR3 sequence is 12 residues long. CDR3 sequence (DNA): TGTGCCAGCAAAGGATGGGACACTGAAGCTTTCTTT. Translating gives CASKGWDTEAFF.

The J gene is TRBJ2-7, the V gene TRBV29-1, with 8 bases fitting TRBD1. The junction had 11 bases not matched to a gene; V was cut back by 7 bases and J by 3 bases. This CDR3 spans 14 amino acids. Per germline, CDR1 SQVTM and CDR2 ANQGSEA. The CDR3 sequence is CSATPRDRYYEQYF. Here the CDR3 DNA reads TGCAGCGCCACCCCCCGGGACAGGTACTACGAGCAGTACTTC.

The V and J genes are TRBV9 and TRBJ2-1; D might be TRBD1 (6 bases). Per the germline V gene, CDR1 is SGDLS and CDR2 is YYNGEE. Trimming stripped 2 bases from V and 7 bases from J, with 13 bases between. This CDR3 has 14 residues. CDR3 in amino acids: CASSVWAGVNEQFF. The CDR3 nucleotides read TGTGCCAGCAGCGTGTGGGCAGGGGTTAATGAGCAGTTCTTC.

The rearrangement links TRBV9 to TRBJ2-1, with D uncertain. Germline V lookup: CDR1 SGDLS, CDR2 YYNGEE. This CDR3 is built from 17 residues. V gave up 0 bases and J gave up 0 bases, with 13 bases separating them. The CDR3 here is CASSVAAELSSYNEQFF. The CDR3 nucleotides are TGTGCCAGCAGCGTAGCTGCCGAACTGAGCTCCTACAATGAGCAGTTCTTC.

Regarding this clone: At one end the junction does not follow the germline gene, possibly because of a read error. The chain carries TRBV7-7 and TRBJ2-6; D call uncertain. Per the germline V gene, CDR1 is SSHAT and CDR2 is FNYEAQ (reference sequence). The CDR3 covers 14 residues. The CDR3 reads CASSSDFKCHKVGF. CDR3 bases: TGTGCCAGCAGCTCAGATTTTAAGTGCCACAAAGTCGGGTTC. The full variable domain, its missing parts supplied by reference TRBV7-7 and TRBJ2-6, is GAGVSQSPRYKVTKRGQDVTLRCDPISSHATLYWYQQALGQGPEFLTYFNYEAQPDKSGLPSDRFSAERPEGSISTLTIQRTEQRDSAMYRCASSSDFKCHKVGFGAGSRLTVL.

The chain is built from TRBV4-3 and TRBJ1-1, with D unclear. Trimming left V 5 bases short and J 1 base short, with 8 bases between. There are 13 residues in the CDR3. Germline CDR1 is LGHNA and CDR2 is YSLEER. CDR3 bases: TGCGCCAGCAGCTATCAAGAGAACACTGAAGCTTTCTTT. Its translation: CASSYQENTEAFF.

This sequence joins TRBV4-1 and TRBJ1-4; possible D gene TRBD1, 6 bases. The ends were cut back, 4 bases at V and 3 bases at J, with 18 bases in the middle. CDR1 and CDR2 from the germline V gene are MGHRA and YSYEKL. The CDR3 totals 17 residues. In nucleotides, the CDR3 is TGCGCCAGCAGCCCTCTCCTAACAGGGACTTCTAATGAAAAACTGTTTTTT. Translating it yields CASSPLLTGTSNEKLFF.

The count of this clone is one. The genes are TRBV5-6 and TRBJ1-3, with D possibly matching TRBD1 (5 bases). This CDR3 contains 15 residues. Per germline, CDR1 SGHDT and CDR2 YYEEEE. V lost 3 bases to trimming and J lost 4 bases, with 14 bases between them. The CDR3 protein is CASSSSREGGNTIYF. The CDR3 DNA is TGTGCCAGCAGCTCCTCCCGGGAGGGGGGAAACACCATATATTTT.

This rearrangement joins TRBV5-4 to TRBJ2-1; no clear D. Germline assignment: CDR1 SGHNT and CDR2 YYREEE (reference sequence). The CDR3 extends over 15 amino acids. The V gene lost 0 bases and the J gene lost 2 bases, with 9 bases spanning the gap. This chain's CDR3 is CASSLEGFAYNEQFF. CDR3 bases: TGTGCCAGCAGCTTGGAAGGGTTTGCCTACAATGAGCAGTTCTTC. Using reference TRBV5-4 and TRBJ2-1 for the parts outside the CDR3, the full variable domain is ETGVTQSPTHLIKTRGQQVTLRCSSQSGHNTVSWYQQALGQGPQFIFQYYREEENGRGNFPPRFSGLQFPNYSSELNVNALELDDSALYLCASSLEGFAYNEQFFGPGTRLTVL.

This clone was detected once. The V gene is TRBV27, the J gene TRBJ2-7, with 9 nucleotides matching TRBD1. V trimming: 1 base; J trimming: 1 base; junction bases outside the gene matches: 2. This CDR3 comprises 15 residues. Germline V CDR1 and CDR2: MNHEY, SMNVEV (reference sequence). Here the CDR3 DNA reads TGTGCCAGCAGTTTATTTGGGACAGGGTCCTACGAGCAGTACTTC. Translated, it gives CASSLFGTGSYEQYF.

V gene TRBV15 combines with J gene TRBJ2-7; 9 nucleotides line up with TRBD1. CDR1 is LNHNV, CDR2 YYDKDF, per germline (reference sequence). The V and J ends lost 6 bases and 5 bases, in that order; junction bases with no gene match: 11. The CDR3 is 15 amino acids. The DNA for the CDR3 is TGTGCCACCAGAGTCATGGGACAGGGAGGTGACGAGCAGTACTTC. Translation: CATRVMGQGGDEQYF.

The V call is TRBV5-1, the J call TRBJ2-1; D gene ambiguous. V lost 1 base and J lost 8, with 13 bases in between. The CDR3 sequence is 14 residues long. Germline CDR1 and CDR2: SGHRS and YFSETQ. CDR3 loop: CASSLFGPRDEQFF. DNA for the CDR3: TGCGCCAGCAGCTTGTTTGGGCCCCGGGATGAGCAGTTCTTC.

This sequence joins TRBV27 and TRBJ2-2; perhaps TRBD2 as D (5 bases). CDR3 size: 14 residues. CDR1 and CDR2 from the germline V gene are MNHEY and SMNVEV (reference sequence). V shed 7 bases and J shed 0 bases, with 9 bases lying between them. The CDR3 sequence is CASMWTSNTGELFF. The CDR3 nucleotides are TGTGCCAGCATGTGGACTTCGAACACCGGGGAGCTGTTTTTT.

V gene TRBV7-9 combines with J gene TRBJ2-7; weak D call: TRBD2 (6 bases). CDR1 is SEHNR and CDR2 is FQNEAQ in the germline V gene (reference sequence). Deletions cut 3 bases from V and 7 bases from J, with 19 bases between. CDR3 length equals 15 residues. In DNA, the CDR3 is TGTGCCAGCAGCTTGACCGGGACTCCCCCAGTGGAGCAGTACTTC. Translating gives CASSLTGTPPVEQYF. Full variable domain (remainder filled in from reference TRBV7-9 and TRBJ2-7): DTGVSQNPRHKITKRGQNVTFRCDPISEHNRLYWYRQTLGQGPEFLTYFQNEAQLEKSRLLSDRFSAERPKGSFSTLEIQRTEQGDSAMYLCASSLTGTPPVEQYFGPGTRLTVT.

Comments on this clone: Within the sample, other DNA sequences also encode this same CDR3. Here the CDR3 reads CSVERDNSYEQYF. The CDR3 DNA follows: TGCAGCGTTGAACGGGACAACTCCTACGAGCAGTACTTC. V gene TRBV29-1 combines with J gene TRBJ2-7, with D possibly TRBD1 on 6 matching bases. This CDR3 spans 13 amino acids. Germline V gene sequence: CDR1 SQVTM, CDR2 ANQGSEA. Trimming removed 2 bases at V and 0 bases at J, with 8 bases between.